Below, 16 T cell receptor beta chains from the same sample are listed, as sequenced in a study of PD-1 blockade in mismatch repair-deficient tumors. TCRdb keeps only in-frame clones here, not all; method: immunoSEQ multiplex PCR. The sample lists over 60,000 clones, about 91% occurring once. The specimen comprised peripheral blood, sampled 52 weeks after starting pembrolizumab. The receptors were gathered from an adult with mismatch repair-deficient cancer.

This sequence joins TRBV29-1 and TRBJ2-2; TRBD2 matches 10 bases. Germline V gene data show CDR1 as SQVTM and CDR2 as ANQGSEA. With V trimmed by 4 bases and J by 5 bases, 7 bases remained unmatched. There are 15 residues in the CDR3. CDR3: CSVASTSGITGELFF. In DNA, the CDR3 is TGCAGCGTTGCTTCAACTAGCGGGATAACCGGGGAGCTGTTTTTT.

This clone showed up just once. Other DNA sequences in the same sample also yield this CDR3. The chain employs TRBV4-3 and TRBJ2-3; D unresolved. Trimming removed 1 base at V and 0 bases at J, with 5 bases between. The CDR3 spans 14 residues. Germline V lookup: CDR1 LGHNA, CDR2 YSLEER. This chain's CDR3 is CASSQGRSTDTQYF. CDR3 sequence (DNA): TGCGCCAGCAGCCAAGGCCGCAGCACAGATACGCAGTATTTT.

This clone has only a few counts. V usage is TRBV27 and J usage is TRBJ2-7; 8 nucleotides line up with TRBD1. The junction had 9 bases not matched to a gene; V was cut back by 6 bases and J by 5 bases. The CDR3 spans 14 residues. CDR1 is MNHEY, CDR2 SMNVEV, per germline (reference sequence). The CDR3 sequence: CASSTGQAPNEQYF. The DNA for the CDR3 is TGTGCCAGCAGCACGGGACAGGCCCCCAACGAGCAGTACTTC.

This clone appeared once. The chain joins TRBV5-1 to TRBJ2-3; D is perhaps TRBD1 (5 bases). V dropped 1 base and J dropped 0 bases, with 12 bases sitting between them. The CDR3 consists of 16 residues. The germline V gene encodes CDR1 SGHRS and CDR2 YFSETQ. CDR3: CASSLLRDSSTDTQYF. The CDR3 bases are TGCGCCAGCAGCTTGTTGAGAGACAGTAGCACAGATACGCAGTATTTT. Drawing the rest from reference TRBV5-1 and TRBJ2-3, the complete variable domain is KAGVTQTPRYLIKTRGQQVTLSCSPISGHRSVSWYQQTPGQGLQFLFEYFSETQRNKGNFPGRFSGRQFSNSRSEMNVSTLELGDSALYLCASSLLRDSSTDTQYFGPGTRLTVL.

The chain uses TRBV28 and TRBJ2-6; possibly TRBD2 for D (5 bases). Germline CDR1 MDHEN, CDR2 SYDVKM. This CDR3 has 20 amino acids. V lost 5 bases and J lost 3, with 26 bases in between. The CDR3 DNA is TGTGCCAGCAGTCTATATACGTTGGAGGCGGGTTTCTTTGGGGCCAACGTCCTGACTTTC. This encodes CASSLYTLEAGFFGANVLTF. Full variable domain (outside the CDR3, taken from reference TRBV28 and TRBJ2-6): DVKVTQSSRYLVKRTGEKVFLECVQDMDHENMFWYRQDPGLGLRLIYFSYDVKMKEKGDIPEGYSVSREKKERFSLILESASTNQTSMYLCASSLYTLEAGFFGANVLTFGAGSRLTVL.

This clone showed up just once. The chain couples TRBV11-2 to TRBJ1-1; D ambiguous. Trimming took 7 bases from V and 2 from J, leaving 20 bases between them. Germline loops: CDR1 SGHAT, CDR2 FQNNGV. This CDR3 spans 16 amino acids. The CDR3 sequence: CASTQPRQSLNTEAFF. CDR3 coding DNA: TGTGCCAGCACCCAGCCCAGGCAGTCACTTAACACTGAAGCTTTCTTT.

The CDR3 sequence is CASSPGLALHYEQYF. The DNA of the CDR3 is TGTGCCAGCAGCCCGGGACTAGCGCTTCACTACGAGCAGTACTTC. The gene calls are TRBV9 and TRBJ2-7; TRBD2 matches at 10 bases. The J segment lost 3 bases and the V segment lost 4 bases, leaving 7 bases of the junction unmatched. This CDR3 contains 15 residues. The germline V gene encodes CDR1 SGDLS and CDR2 YYNGEE.

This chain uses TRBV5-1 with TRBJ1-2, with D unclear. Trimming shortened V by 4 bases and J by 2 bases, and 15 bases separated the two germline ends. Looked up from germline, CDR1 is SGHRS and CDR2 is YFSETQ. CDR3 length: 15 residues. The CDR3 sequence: CASSPFRSGNYGYTF. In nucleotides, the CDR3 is TGCGCCAGCAGCCCTTTTCGTTCCGGGAACTATGGCTACACCTTC.

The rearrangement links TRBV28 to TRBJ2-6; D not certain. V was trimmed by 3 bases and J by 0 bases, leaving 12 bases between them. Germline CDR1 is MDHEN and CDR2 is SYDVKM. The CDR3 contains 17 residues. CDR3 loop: CASSFGPSPSGANVLTF. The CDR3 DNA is TGTGCCAGCAGTTTTGGCCCATCACCCTCTGGGGCCAACGTCCTGACTTTC.

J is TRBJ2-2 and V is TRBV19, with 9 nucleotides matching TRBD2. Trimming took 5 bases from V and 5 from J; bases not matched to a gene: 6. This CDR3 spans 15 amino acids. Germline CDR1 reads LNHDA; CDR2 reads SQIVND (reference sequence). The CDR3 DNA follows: TGTGCCAGTAGTTTGGCTAGCGGGATGACCGGGGAGCTGTTTTTT. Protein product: CASSLASGMTGELFF.

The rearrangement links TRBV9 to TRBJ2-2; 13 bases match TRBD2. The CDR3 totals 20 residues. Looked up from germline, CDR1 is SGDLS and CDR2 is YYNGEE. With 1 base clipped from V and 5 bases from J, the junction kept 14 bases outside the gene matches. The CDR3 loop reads CASSVSGTGGLAGRTGELFF. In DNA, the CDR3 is TGTGCCAGCAGCGTAAGCGGGACAGGGGGACTAGCGGGACGAACCGGGGAGCTGTTTTTT. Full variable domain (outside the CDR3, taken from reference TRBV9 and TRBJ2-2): DSGVTQTPKHLITATGQRVTLRCSPRSGDLSVYWYQQSLDQGLQFLIQYYNGEERAKGNILERFSAQQFPDLHSELNLSSLELGDSALYFCASSVSGTGGLAGRTGELFFGEGSRLTVL.

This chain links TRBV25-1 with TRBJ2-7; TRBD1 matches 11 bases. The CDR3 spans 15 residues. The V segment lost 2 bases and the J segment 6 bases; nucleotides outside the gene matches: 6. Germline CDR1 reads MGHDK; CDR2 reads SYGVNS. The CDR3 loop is CASSEGWTGGLEQYF. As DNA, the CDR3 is TGTGCCAGCAGTGAAGGGTGGACAGGGGGCCTCGAGCAGTACTTC.

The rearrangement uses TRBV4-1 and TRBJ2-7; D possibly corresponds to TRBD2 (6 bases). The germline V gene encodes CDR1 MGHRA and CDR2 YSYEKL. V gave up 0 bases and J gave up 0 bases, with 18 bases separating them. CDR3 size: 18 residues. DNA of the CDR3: TGCGCCAGCAGCCAAGATTACCAGGGCGGGATAGTCTCCTACGAGCAGTACTTC. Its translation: CASSQDYQGGIVSYEQYF.

This CDR3 is CASSVSTGITDTQYF. DNA of the CDR3: TGCGCCAGCAGCGTATCGACAGGGATCACAGATACGCAGTATTTT. This chain links TRBV5-1 with TRBJ2-3, with 7 bases matching TRBD1. The CDR3 has 15 residues. The V gene's germline CDR1 is SGHRS and CDR2 YFSETQ. After removal of 4 bases from V and 2 bases from J, the junction contained 7 bases not matched to a gene.

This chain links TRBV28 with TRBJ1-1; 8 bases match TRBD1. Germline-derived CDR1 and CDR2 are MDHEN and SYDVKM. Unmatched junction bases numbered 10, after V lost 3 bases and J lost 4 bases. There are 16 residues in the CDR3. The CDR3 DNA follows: TGTGCCAGCAGTTTGTGGGACAGGCCGGGTATCACTGAAGCTTTCTTT. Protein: CASSLWDRPGITEAFF.

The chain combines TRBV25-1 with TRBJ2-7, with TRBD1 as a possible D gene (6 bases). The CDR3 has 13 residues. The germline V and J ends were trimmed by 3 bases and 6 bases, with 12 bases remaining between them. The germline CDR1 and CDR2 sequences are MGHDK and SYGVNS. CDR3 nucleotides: TGTGCCAGCAGTGAGGCAGGGGAACTCGAGCAGTACTTC. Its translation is CASSEAGELEQYF.